Below, one T cell receptor beta chain is given with its context. These data belong to a study of blood T cell repertoires in COVID-19. The CDR3 loop spans 12 amino acids. Germline CDR1 is MDHEN and CDR2 is SYDVKM. The V end was cut by 5 bases, the J end by 9 bases, with 13 bases between. Produced via immunoSEQ multiplex PCR; TCRdb's table is partial and in-frame only. Altogether some 74,000 clones are present, about nine tenths being singletons, with the ten largest covering about 6.6%. V and J are TRBV28 and TRBJ1-1; D remains ambiguous. This receptor was obtained from a man in his fifties with active COVID-19. Sequenced: peripheral blood. CDR3 sequence (DNA): TGTGCCAGCAGTGGGCGAACCTTCAAAGCTTTCTTT. This encodes CASSGRTFKAFF.